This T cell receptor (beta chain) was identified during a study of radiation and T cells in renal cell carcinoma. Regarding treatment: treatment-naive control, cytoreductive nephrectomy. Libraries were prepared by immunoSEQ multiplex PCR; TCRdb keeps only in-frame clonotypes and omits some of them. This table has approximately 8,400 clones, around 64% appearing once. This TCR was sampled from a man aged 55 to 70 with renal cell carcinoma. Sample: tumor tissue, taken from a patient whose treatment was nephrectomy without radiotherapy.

This CDR3 reads CASSWRGESVYEQYF. Here the CDR3 DNA reads TGTGCCAGCAGCTGGAGAGGGGAATCGGTCTACGAGCAGTACTTC. V usage is TRBV7-2 and J usage is TRBJ2-7; D tentatively fits TRBD1 or TRBD2 (5 bases each). V shed 4 bases and J shed 3 bases, with 16 bases lying between them. The CDR3 extends over 15 amino acids. Germline CDR1 is SGHTA and CDR2 is FQGNSA.